This T cell receptor (beta chain) was sequenced for a study of beta chain features in type 1 diabetes. Study background: All samples yielded some 110 million examined sorted cells.

The sample holds a few counts of this clone. What it binds is not known. Every bit of the isolated RNA underwent reverse transcription, so sequencing read expressed TCRB transcripts. An average approximately 3.3 million reads came from naive, central memory and regulatory T cell samples. Profiled with immunoSEQ multiplex PCR; TCRdb holds only in-frame clones, not every one. The sample lists around 180,000 clones, 7.8% occurring once. Regarding the study as a whole: Lower insertion and higher deletion counts appeared at VDJ junctions in type 1 diabetes patients. Shorter TCRB CDR3s, moderately but significantly so, were found in Type 1 diabetes patients in all four CD4+ subsets.

Sequencing used central memory CD4+ T cells from blood. The receptor comes from a middle-aged woman with type 1 diabetes.

The CDR3 sequence: CASSSPGWDTEAFF. The CDR3 DNA sequence: TGTGCCAGCAGTTCCCCAGGATGGGACACTGAAGCTTTCTTT. The rearrangement joins TRBV6-5 to TRBJ1-1, with D unresolved. CDR3 size: 14 residues. The germline V and J ends were trimmed by 4 bases and 3 bases, with 12 bases remaining between them. The germline CDR1 and CDR2 sequences are MNHEY and SVGAGI.